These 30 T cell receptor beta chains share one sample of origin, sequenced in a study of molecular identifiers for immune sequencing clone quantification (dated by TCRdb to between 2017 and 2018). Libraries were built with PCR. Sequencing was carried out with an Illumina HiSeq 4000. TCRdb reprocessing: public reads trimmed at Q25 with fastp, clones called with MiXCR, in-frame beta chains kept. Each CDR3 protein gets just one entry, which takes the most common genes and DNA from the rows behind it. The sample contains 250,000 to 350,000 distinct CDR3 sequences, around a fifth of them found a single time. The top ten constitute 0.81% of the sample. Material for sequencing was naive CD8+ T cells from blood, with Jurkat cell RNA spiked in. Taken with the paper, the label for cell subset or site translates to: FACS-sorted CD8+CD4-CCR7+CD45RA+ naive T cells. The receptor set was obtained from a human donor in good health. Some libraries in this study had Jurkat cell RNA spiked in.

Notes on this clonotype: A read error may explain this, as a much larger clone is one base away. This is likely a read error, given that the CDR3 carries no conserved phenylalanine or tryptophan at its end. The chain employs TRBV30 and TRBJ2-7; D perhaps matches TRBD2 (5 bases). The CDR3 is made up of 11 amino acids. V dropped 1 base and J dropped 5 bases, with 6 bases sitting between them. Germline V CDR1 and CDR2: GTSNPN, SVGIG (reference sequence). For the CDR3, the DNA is TGTGCCTGGAGTGACGGGAACGAGCAGTACCTC. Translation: CAWSDGNEQYL.

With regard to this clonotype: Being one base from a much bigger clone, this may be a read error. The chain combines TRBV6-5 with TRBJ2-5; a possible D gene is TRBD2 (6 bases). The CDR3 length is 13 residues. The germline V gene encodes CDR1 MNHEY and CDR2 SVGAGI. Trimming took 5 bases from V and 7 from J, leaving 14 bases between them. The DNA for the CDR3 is TGTGCCAGCAGTCCCGGGGGTGGAGGGACCCAGTACTTC. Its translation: CASSPGGGGTQYF.

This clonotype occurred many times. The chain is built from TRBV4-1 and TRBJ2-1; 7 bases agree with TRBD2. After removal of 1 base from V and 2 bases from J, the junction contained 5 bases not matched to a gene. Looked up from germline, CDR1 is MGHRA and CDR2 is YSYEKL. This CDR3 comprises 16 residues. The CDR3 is CASSQVASGAYNEQFF. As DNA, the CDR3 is TGCGCCAGCAGCCAAGTGGCTAGCGGAGCCTACAATGAGCAGTTCTTC.

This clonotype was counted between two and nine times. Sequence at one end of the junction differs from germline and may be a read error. The CDR3 is CAWSPGTGEVFF. CDR3 nucleotides: TGTGCCTGGAGTCCCGGGACAGGGGAAGTTTTCTTT. The V call is TRBV30, the J call TRBJ1-1; 10 nucleotides line up with TRBD1. The CDR3 length is 12 residues. Germline-derived CDR1 and CDR2 are GTSNPN and SVGIG (reference sequence).

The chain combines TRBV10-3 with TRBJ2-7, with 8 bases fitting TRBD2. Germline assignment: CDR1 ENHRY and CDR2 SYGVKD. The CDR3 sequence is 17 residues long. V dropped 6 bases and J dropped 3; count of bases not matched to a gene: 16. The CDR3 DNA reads TGTGCCATCAGCCCCTCGGGAGGGGGGACGAAGATCTACGAGCAGTACTTC. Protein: CAISPSGGGTKIYEQYF.

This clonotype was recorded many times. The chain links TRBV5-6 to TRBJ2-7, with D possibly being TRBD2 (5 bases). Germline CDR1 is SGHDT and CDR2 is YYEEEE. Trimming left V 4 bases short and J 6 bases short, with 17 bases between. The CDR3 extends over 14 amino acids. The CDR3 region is CASSPGLGFSEQYF. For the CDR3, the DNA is TGTGCCAGCAGCCCGGGATTGGGGTTCAGCGAGCAGTACTTC.

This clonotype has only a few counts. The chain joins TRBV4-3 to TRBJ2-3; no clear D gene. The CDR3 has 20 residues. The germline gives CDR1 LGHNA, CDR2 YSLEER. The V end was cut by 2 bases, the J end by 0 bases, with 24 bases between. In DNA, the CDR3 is TGCGCCAGCAGCCAAACTTTTCCTGGATGGGGTAACTATAGCACAGATACGCAGTATTTT. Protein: CASSQTFPGWGNYSTDTQYF.

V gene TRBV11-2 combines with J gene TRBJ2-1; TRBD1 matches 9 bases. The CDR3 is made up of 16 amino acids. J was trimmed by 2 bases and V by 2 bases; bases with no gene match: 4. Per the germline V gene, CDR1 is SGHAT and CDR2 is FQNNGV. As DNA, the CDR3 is TGTGCCAGCAGCTTAACGGGACAGGGAGCCTACAATGAGCAGTTCTTC. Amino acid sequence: CASSLTGQGAYNEQFF.

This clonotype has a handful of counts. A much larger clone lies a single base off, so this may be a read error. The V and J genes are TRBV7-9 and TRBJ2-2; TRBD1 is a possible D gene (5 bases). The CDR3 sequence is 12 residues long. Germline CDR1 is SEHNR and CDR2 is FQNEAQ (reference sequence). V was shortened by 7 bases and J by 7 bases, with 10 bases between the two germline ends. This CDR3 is CASNRDSGELFF. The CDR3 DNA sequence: TGTGCCAGCAACCGCGACAGCGGGGAGCTGTTTTTT. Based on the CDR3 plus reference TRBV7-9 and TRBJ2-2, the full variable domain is DTGVSQNPRHKITKRGQNVTFRCDPISEHNRLYWYRQTLGQGPEFLTYFQNEAQLEKSRLLSDRFSAERPKGSFSTLEIQRTEQGDSAMYLCASNRDSGELFFGEGSRLTVL.

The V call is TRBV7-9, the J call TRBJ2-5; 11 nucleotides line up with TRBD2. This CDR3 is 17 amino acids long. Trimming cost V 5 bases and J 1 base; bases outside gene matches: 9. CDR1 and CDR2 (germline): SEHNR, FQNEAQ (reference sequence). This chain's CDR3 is CASSPKASGGLQETQYF. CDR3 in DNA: TGTGCCAGCAGCCCCAAGGCTAGCGGGGGGCTCCAAGAGACCCAGTACTTC.

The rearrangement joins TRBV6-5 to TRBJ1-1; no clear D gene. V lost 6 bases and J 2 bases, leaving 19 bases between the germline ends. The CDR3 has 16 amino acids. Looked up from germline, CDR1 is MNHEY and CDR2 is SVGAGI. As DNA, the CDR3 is TGTGCCAGCAGCCAGGACTTCGAAGGACCTAACACTGAAGCTTTCTTT. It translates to CASSQDFEGPNTEAFF.

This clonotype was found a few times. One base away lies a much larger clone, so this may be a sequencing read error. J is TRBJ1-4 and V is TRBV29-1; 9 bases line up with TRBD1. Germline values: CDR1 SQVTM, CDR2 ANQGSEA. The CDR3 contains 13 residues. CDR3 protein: CCVPGQGDEKLFF. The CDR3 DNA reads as TGCTGCGTTCCGGGACAGGGAGATGAAAAACTGTTTTTT.

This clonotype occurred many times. The chain's CDR3 is CASSFYSGPYEQYF. The CDR3 coding sequence is TGTGCCAGCAGCTTCTACAGCGGTCCCTACGAGCAGTACTTC. The chain carries TRBV7-2 and TRBJ2-7, with TRBD2 as a possible D gene (5 bases). Trimming removed 3 bases from V and 2 bases from J, with 11 bases in between. Germline CDR1 is SGHTA and CDR2 is FQGNSA. The CDR3 is 14 amino acids.

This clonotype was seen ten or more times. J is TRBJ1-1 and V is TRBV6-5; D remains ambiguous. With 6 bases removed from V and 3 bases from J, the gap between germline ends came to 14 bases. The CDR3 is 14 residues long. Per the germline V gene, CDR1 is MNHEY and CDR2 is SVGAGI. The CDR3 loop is CASSEVQRYTEAFF. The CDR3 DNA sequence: TGTGCCAGCAGCGAGGTCCAGAGGTACACTGAAGCTTTCTTT.

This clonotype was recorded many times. CDR3 in DNA: TGTGCCTGGACTCCCGGGACAGGTCTCGGGGAGCAGTACTTC. This encodes CAWTPGTGLGEQYF. The rearrangement uses TRBV30 and TRBJ2-7; 8 bases agree with TRBD1. The CDR3 has 14 amino acids. V lost 4 bases, J lost 7 bases, and 12 bases stayed unmatched. Germline V gene data show CDR1 as GTSNPN and CDR2 as SVGIG (reference sequence).

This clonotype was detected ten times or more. The CDR3 sequence: CASSQVHPSKNIQYF. The CDR3 DNA is TGCGCCAGCAGCCAAGTTCACCCCTCCAAAAACATTCAGTACTTC. J is TRBJ2-4 and V is TRBV4-1; D not resolved. The V end lost 1 base, the J end lost 2 bases, and 9 bases lay between the germline ends. The CDR3 extends over 15 amino acids. Germline V lookup: CDR1 MGHRA, CDR2 YSYEKL.

The CDR3 loop is CASSYQVGEKLFF. The CDR3, as DNA: TGTGCCAGCAGTTACCAAGTAGGCGAAAAACTGTTTTTT. J is TRBJ1-4 and V is TRBV27; no definite D call. This CDR3 region has 13 residues. Germline CDR1 MNHEY, CDR2 SMNVEV (reference sequence). V lost 4 bases to trimming and J lost 8 bases, with 11 bases between them.

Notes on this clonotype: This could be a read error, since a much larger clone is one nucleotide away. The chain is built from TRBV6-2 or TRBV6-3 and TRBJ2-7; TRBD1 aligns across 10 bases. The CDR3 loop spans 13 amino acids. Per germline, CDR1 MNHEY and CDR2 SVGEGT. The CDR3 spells CANSYGTGAEQYF. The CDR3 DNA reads TGTGCCAACAGTTACGGGACAGGGGCCGAGCAGTACTTC.

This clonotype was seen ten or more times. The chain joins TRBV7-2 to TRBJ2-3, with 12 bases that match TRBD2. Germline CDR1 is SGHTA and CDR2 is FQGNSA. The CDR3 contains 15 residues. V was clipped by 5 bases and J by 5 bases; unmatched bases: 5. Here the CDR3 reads CASSQLAGGVDTQYF. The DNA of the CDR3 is TGTGCCAGCAGCCAACTAGCGGGAGGTGTAGATACGCAGTATTTT.

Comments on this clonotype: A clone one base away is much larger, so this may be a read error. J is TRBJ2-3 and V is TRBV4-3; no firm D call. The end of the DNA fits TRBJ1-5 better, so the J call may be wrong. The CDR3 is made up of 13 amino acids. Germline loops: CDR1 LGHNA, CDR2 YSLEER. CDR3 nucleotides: TGCGCCAGCAGCCAAGTGCCGGAAGATACGCAGCATTTT. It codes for CASSQVPEDTQHF.

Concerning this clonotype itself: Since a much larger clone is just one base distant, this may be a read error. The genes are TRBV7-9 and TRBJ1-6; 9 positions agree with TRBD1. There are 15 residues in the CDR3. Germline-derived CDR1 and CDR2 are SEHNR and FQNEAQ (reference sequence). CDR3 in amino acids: CAGSLADRGNSPLHF. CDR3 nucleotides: TGTGCCGGCAGCTTAGCGGACAGGGGTAATTCACCCCTCCACTTT.

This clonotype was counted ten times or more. The CDR3 sequence: CASSTRQGPQYF. The CDR3 nucleotides are TGTGCCAGCAGTACAAGACAGGGGCCGCAGTATTTT. The chain employs TRBV6-5 and TRBJ2-3, with 8 bases that match TRBD1. Trimming took 5 bases from V and 10 from J; bases not matched to a gene: 5. This CDR3 region has 12 residues. Germline CDR1 is MNHEY and CDR2 is SVGAGI.

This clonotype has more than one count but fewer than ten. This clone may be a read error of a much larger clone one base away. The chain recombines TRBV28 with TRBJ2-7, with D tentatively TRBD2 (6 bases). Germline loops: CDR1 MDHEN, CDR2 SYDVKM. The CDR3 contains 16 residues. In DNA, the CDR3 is TGTGCCAGCAGGACACCCTCCGGAGGGTCCTCCTACGGGCAGTACTTC. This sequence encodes CASRTPSGGSSYGQYF.

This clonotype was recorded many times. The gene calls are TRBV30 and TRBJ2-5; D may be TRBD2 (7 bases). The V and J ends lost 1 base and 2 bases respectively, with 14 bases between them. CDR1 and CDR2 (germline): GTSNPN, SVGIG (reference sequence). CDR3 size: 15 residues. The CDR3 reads CAWSGRGGGQETQYF. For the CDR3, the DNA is TGTGCCTGGAGTGGGAGGGGGGGCGGTCAAGAGACCCAGTACTTC.

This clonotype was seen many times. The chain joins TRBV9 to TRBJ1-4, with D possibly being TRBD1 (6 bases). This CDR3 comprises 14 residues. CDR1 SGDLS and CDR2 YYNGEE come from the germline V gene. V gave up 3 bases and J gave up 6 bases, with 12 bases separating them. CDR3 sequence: CASSAGTLDEKLFF. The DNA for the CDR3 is TGTGCCAGCAGCGCCGGGACATTGGATGAAAAACTGTTTTTT.

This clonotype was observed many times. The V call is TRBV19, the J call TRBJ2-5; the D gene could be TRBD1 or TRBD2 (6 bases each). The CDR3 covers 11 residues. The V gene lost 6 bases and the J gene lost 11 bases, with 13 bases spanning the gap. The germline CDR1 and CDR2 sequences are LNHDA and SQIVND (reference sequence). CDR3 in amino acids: CASSPGAGQYF. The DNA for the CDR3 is TGTGCCAGTAGCCCGGGGGCGGGGCAGTACTTC.

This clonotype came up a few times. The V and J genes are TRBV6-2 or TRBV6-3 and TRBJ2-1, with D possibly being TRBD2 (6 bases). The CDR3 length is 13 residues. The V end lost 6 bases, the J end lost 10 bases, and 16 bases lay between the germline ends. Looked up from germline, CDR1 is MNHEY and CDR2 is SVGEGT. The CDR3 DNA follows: TGTGCCAGCAGATATGTGGAGGGAGGCGAGCAGTTCTTC. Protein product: CASRYVEGGEQFF.

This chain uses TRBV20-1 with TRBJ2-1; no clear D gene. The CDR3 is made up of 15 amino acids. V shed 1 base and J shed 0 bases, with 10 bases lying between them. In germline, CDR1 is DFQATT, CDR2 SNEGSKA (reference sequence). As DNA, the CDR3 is TGCAGTGCTAGAGCGGAGTCGGCCTCCTACAATGAGCAGTTCTTC. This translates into CSARAESASYNEQFF.

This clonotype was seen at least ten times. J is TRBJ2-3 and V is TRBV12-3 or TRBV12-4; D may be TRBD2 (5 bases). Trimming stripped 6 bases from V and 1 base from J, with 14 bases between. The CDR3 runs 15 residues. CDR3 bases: TGTGCCAGCAGGAGCGGAACTTCCCGCACAGATACGCAGTATTTT. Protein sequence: CASRSGTSRTDTQYF.

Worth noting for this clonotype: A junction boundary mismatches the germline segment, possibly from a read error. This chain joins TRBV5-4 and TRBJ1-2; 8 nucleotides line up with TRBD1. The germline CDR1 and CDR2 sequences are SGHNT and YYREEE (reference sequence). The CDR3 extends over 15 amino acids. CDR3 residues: CAGSVDRAINYGYTF. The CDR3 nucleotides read TGTGCCGGCAGCGTGGACAGGGCTATTAACTATGGCTACACCTTC.